What follows is one TCR beta chain and its context. As yet, its antigen is unknown. MiXCR, applied by TCRdb to the PCR reads, yields one record per CDR3 protein. The sample lists hundreds of thousands of distinct CDR3 sequences; about 25% were seen once. This entry comes from a study of molecular identifiers for immune sequencing clone quantification. Trimming removed 4 bases from V and 4 bases from J; junction bases left unmatched: 7. The CDR3 is made up of 16 amino acids. Germline V lookup: CDR1 SGHDT, CDR2 YYEEEE. Source material for naive CD8 libraries was about 19,000 to 1,100,000 sorted cells, with 10%, 30% or 50% RNA. Study-level results: Molecules of identical TCR sharing a barcode could underestimate highly expanded clone sizes.

The clonotype comes from a human donor in good health. Some libraries in this study had Jurkat cell RNA spiked in. Sequenced input: naive CD8+ T cells from blood, with Jurkat cell RNA spiked in. Noted subset: FACS-sorted CD8+CD4-CCR7+CD45RA+ naive T cells. The V call is TRBV5-6, the J call TRBJ2-1; TRBD2 matches at 11 bases. The CDR3 nucleotides are TGTGCCAGCAGCCGCTCGACTAGCGGGATGTACAATGAGCAGTTCTTC. This encodes CASSRSTSGMYNEQFF.